The next 25 T cell receptor beta chains were all read from a single sample in a study of radiotherapy plus CTLA-4 blockade in lung cancer. Sequencing was performed with immunoSEQ multiplex PCR; in TCRdb, only in-frame clones are kept and a portion is missing. Of about 43,000 clones in the sample, approximately 67% are singletons; the top ten hold roughly 25%. This material consisted of peripheral blood, taken from a patient treated with radiotherapy plus ipilimumab. Receptor source: a human donor with non-small cell lung cancer who had a partial response to radiotherapy plus ipilimumab.

The V and J genes are TRBV5-1 and TRBJ1-1; 7 bases are a match to TRBD1. J gave up 2 bases and V 1 base, and 2 bases lay outside the gene matches. The CDR3 is 14 residues long. The germline gives CDR1 SGHRS, CDR2 YFSETQ. This chain's CDR3 is CASSLRQGNTEAFF. The CDR3 DNA reads TGCGCCAGCAGCTTGAGACAGGGAAACACTGAAGCTTTCTTT.

This clone was found a few times. The V gene is TRBV6-5, the J gene TRBJ2-2; D unclear. V was trimmed by 6 bases and J by 1 base, leaving 6 bases between them. The CDR3 covers 13 residues. CDR1 MNHEY and CDR2 SVGAGI come from the germline V gene. The CDR3 protein is CASRRQNTGELFF. Written as DNA, the CDR3 is TGTGCCAGCAGAAGACAGAACACCGGGGAGCTGTTTTTT.

The sample holds a few counts of this clone. The rearrangement uses TRBV7-2 and TRBJ2-5; 8 nucleotides agree with TRBD2. The DNA matches TRBJ2-7 better at its end, which makes the J call doubtful. The germline gives CDR1 SGHTA, CDR2 FQGNSA. The CDR3 runs 14 residues. In nucleotides, the CDR3 is TGTGCCAGCAGCTTGAGCGGGAGAACCTACGAGCAGTACTTC. Translating it yields CASSLSGRTYEQYF.

This rearrangement joins TRBV7-2 to TRBJ2-7; 8 bases fit TRBD1. Per the germline V gene, CDR1 is SGHTA and CDR2 is FQGNSA. CDR3 length: 15 amino acids. The V gene end was trimmed by 2 bases and the J gene end by 4 bases; junction bases not matched to a gene: 7. CDR3 sequence reads: CASSLLGQGAYEQYF. In nucleotides, the CDR3 is TGTGCCAGCAGCTTATTGGGGCAGGGGGCGTACGAGCAGTACTTC.

This clone has only one observation. V gene TRBV4-2 combines with J gene TRBJ2-7; TRBD2 aligns across 11 bases. This CDR3 has 17 amino acids. V lost 3 bases, J lost 7 bases, and 14 bases stayed unmatched. CDR1 is LGHNA and CDR2 is YNFKEQ in the germline V gene. In DNA, the CDR3 is TGTGCCAGCAGCCATCCCCGAGCAGGACTAGCGGGTGGGGAGCAGTACTTC. Protein sequence: CASSHPRAGLAGGEQYF.

The chain employs TRBV5-4 and TRBJ1-3; 7 nucleotides align to TRBD1. Germline assignment: CDR1 SGHNT and CDR2 YYREEE (reference sequence). This CDR3 is built from 14 residues. The J segment lost 4 bases and the V segment lost 1 base, leaving 2 bases of the junction unmatched. The CDR3 DNA sequence: TGTGCCAGCAGCTTGACAGGGGTCGGAAACACCATATATTTT. As protein: CASSLTGVGNTIYF. The complete variable domain, with remaining parts taken from reference TRBV5-4 and TRBJ1-3, reads ETGVTQSPTHLIKTRGQQVTLRCSSQSGHNTVSWYQQALGQGPQFIFQYYREEENGRGNFPPRFSGLQFPNYSSELNVNALELDDSALYLCASSLTGVGNTIYFGEGSWLTVV.

In its sample, this clone was seen a few times. This chain links TRBV21-1 with TRBJ1-1; the table's D call of TRBD1 was not tested on the DNA. TRBV21-1 is a pseudogene. The CDR3 consists of 18 residues. For the CDR3, the DNA is TGTGCCAGCAGCACGGGGCGCCAGGGGATCAGCAGGGGCACTGAAGCTTTCTTT. Residues: CASSTGRQGISRGTEAFF.

The chain carries TRBV6-1 and TRBJ2-1, with D unresolved. Germline V gives CDR1 MNHNS, CDR2 SASEGT. The CDR3 consists of 13 residues. The ends were cut back, 3 bases at V and 9 bases at J, with 12 bases in the middle. CDR3: CASSESLRGEQFF. CDR3 DNA sequence: TGTGCCAGCAGTGAGTCACTCCGTGGTGAGCAGTTCTTC.

This chain uses TRBV2 with TRBJ1-3; 8 bases are shared with TRBD1. Germline V lookup: CDR1 SNHLY, CDR2 FYNNEI. V lost 6 bases and J lost 2; bases outside the gene matches: 3. The CDR3 extends over 14 amino acids. The chain's CDR3 is CASRIQGAGNTIYF. CDR3 coding DNA: TGTGCCAGCAGGATACAGGGGGCTGGAAACACCATATATTTT.

This clone was observed a handful of times. This sequence joins TRBV27 and TRBJ1-1, with 8 bases fitting TRBD1. The CDR3 totals 12 residues. Germline V CDR1 and CDR2: MNHEY, SMNVEV (reference sequence). V lost 5 bases to trimming and J lost 8 bases; unmatched junction nucleotides: 4. CDR3 protein: CASSKGQAEAFF. The DNA of the CDR3 is TGTGCCAGCAGTAAGGGACAGGCGGAAGCTTTCTTT.

This chain uses TRBV30 with TRBJ2-5, with no clear D. This CDR3 comprises 11 residues. Germline values: CDR1 GTSNPN, CDR2 SVGIG (reference sequence). V lost 2 bases and J 4 bases, leaving 5 bases between the germline ends. The CDR3 region has the DNA TGTGCCTGGAGTACGGGAGAGACCCAGTACTTC. Translated, it gives CAWSTGETQYF.

A single count supports this clone. V usage is TRBV4-1 and J usage is TRBJ2-1; TRBD2 aligns across 11 bases. Germline CDR1 and CDR2: MGHRA and YSYEKL. The J segment lost 3 bases and the V segment lost 4 bases, leaving 5 bases of the junction unmatched. This CDR3 has 16 amino acids. CDR3 bases: TGCGCCAGCAGCCCGTTAGCGGGAGGGAACTACAATGAGCAGTTCTTC. Protein product: CASSPLAGGNYNEQFF.

This rearrangement joins TRBV6-6 to TRBJ2-2; D possibly corresponds to TRBD1 (6 bases). V shed 5 bases and J shed 5 bases, with 15 bases lying between them. The CDR3 consists of 15 residues. Germline CDR1 and CDR2: MNHNY and SVGAGI (reference sequence). In DNA, the CDR3 is TGTGCCAGCAGTGATCGAGGACAGAGTACCGGGGAGCTGTTTTTT. It encodes CASSDRGQSTGELFF.

This chain links TRBV5-8 with TRBJ1-5; D is ambiguous. CDR1 is SGHTS, CDR2 YDEGEE, per germline. This CDR3 is built from 15 residues. Trimming shortened V by 4 bases and J by 0 bases, and 11 bases separated the two germline ends. The CDR3 nucleotides are TGTGCCAGCAGCCCGGGAGCGATTAGCAATCAGCCCCAGCATTTT. Amino acids: CASSPGAISNQPQHF. Full variable domain (rest looked up from reference TRBV5-8 and TRBJ1-5): EAGVTQSPTHLIKTRGQQATLRCSPISGHTSVYWYQQALGLGLQFLLWYDEGEERNRGNFPPRFSGRQFPNYSSELNVNALELEDSALYLCASSPGAISNQPQHFGDGTRLSIL.

The rearrangement links TRBV15 to TRBJ1-4, with D possibly TRBD1 on 5 matching bases. The V gene lost 6 bases and the J gene lost 4 bases, with 9 bases spanning the gap. The CDR3 totals 13 residues. Germline CDR1 reads LNHNV; CDR2 reads YYDKDF (reference sequence). CDR3 protein: CATSGQGNEKLFF. CDR3 nucleotides: TGTGCCACCAGTGGGCAGGGTAATGAAAAACTGTTTTTT.

The chain couples TRBV19 to TRBJ2-7; 8 bases agree with TRBD1. CDR3 length equals 16 residues. The germline V gene encodes CDR1 LNHDA and CDR2 SQIVND (reference sequence). V lost 5 bases to trimming and J lost 5 bases; unmatched junction nucleotides: 14. The CDR3 sequence: CASSFGTGWLADEQYF. DNA of the CDR3: TGTGCCAGTAGTTTCGGGACAGGATGGTTAGCAGACGAGCAGTACTTC. The entire variable domain, with the rest obtained from reference TRBV19 and TRBJ2-7, is as follows: DGGITQSPKYLFRKEGQNVTLSCEQNLNHDAMYWYRQDPGQGLRLIYYSQIVNDFQKGDIAEGYSVSREKKESFPLTVTSAQKNPTAFYLCASSFGTGWLADEQYFGPGTRLTVT.

The V gene is TRBV19, the J gene TRBJ1-4; D call uncertain. The CDR3 totals 13 residues. With 8 bases removed from V and 8 bases from J, the gap between germline ends came to 15 bases. Germline V gives CDR1 LNHDA, CDR2 SQIVND (reference sequence). The CDR3 DNA is TGTGCCAGTCAGAGACGGGAAGGAGAAAAACTGTTTTTT. Translating gives CASQRREGEKLFF.

The V call is TRBV29-1, the J call TRBJ2-5; 7 bases fit TRBD2. The V gene end was trimmed by 7 bases and the J gene end by 4 bases; junction bases not matched to a gene: 6. Germline CDR1 and CDR2: SQVTM and ANQGSEA. The CDR3 has 12 residues. The CDR3 DNA reads as TGCAGCGGGACGGGAGGTGGAGAGACCCAGTACTTC. Translated, it gives CSGTGGGETQYF.

The chain is built from TRBV11-1 and TRBJ2-1, with TRBD1 matching 7 bases. The V gene's germline CDR1 is SGHAT and CDR2 FQDESV (reference sequence). The CDR3 is 14 residues long. Losses at the gene ends were 5 bases for V and 3 bases for J; bases not matched to a gene: 4. CDR3 coding DNA: TGTGCCAGCAGCCAGACAGGGAACTACAATGAGCAGTTCTTC. This gives the protein CASSQTGNYNEQFF.

The chain recombines TRBV7-2 with TRBJ2-4, with TRBD2 identical over 7 bases. Germline lookup yields CDR1 SGHTA and CDR2 FQGNSA. The CDR3 runs to 13 residues. The V gene end was trimmed by 3 bases and the J gene end by 7 bases; junction bases not matched to a gene: 3. DNA of the CDR3: TGTGCCAGCAGCTTCGGGGAGGGCAACATTCAGTACTTC. Residues: CASSFGEGNIQYF.

CDR3 bases: TGTGCCAGCAGCCCGGACAGAAGCAATCAGCCCCAGCATTTT. It encodes CASSPDRSNQPQHF. The chain has TRBV6-5 and TRBJ1-5; possible D gene TRBD1, 6 bases. V shed 6 bases and J shed 1 base, with 10 bases lying between them. Germline V gene lookup returns CDR1 MNHEY and CDR2 SVGAGI. The CDR3 loop spans 14 amino acids.

The chain has TRBV9 and TRBJ2-1, with D tentatively TRBD1 (5 bases). This CDR3 contains 16 residues. Trimming removed 4 bases from V and 8 bases from J, with 22 bases in between. CDR1 and CDR2 from the germline V gene are SGDLS and YYNGEE. The CDR3, as DNA: TGTGCCAGCAGCCCCAGGGCAGGCTACTCTTTGGATGAGCAGTTCTTC. Translating it yields CASSPRAGYSLDEQFF.

Worth noting for this clone: Other DNA sequences of this sample code for an identical CDR3. The chain carries TRBV6-5 and TRBJ2-1, with D tentatively TRBD2 (7 bases). Trimming pared 2 bases from V and 7 bases from J, leaving 12 bases between. Germline assignment: CDR1 MNHEY and CDR2 SVGAGI. The CDR3 length is 14 residues. The CDR3 DNA follows: TGTGCCAGCAGTTACGGGGGGGCGGGAAATGAGCAGTTCTTC. It yields the protein CASSYGGAGNEQFF.

Ten or more counts support this clone. The J gene is TRBJ2-1, the V gene TRBV7-2; tentative D call: TRBD2 (5 bases). The V end was cut by 7 bases, the J end by 6 bases, with 13 bases between. Germline V gene data show CDR1 as SGHTA and CDR2 as FQGNSA. The CDR3 runs 13 residues. This CDR3 reads CASTGKAGNEQFF. CDR3 coding DNA: TGTGCCAGCACGGGAAAAGCAGGCAATGAGCAGTTCTTC.

The V and J genes are TRBV9 and TRBJ2-3, with a tentative D call TRBD1 (6 bases). Per the germline V gene, CDR1 is SGDLS and CDR2 is YYNGEE. V lost 0 bases, J lost 2 bases, and 10 bases lay in between. This CDR3 region has 15 residues. The CDR3 reads CASSVGGPPTDTQYF. The CDR3 coding sequence is TGTGCCAGCAGCGTAGGGGGGCCCCCCACAGATACGCAGTATTTT.